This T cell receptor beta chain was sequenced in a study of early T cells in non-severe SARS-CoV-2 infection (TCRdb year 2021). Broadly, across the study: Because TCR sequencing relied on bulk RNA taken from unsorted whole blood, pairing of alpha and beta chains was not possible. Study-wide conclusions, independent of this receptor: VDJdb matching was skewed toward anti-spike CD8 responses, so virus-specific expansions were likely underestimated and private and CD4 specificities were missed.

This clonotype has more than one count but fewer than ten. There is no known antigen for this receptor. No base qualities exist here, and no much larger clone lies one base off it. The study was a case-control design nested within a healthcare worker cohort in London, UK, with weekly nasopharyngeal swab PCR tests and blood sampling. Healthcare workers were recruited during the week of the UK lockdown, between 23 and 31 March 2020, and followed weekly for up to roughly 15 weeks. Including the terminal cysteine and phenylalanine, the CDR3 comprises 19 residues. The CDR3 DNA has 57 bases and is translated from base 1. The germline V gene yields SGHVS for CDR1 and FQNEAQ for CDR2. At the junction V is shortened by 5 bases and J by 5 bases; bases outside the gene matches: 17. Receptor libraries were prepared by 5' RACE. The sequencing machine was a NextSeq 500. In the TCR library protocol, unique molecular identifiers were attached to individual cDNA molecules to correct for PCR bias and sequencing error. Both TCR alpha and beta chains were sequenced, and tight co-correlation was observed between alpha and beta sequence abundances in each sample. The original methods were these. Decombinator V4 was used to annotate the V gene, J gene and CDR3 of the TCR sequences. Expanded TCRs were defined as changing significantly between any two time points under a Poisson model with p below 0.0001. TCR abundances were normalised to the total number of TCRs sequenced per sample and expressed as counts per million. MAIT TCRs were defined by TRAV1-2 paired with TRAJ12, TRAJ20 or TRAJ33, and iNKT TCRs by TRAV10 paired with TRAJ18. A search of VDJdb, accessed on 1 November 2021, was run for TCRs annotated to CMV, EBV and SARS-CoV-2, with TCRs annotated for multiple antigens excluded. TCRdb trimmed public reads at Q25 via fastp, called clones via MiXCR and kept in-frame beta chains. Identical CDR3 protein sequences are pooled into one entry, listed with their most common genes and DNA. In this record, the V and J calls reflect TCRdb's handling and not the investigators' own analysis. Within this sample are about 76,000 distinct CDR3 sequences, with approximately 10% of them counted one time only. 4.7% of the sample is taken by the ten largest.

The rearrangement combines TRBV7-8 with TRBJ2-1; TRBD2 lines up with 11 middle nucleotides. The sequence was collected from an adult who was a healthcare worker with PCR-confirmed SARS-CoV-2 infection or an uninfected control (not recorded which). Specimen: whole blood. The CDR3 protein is CASSRLIQLAGGLNNEQFF. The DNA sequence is TGTGCCAGCAGCCGGCTTATCCAGCTAGCGGGGGGCCTAAACAATGAGCAGTTCTTC.